This T cell receptor (beta chain) was identified during a study of cytomegalovirus exposure and HLA in healthy donors. Findings of the study overall: In a later analysis, TCR beta V- and J-gene trimming showed a link to a missense DCLRE1C variant. Of the V segments, some could not be distinguished, including TRBV6-2 and TRBV6-3, and were excluded.

This PCR relied on a set of 60 Vbeta primers and 13 Jbeta primers. This table comes from immunoSEQ multiplex PCR, and its TCRdb copy is limited to in-frame clones, with some not included. This repertoire shows 100,000 to 150,000 clones, over 60% found once; its top ten account for 1.2%. Of note for this clone: The antigen is not known.

Germline V lookup: CDR1 MNHNY, CDR2 SVGAGI (reference sequence). The CDR3 totals 14 residues. Trimming left V 2 bases short and J 7 bases short, with 14 bases between. Each of the donors was a healthy bone marrow donor. This chain uses TRBV6-6 with TRBJ1-1; D is possibly TRBD1 (6 bases). The TCR originated in a female donor in good health and CMV-seronegative. What was sequenced was PBMCs. CDR3 nucleotide sequence: TGTGCCAGCAGTTACGGTGGACAGAGGGGTGAAGCTTTCTTT. Translation gives CASSYGGQRGEAFF.